This T cell receptor beta chain was retrieved from a study of shared clonotypes between healthy human individuals. Study at large: Each donor contributed plates that comprised three CD4 naive, three CD4 memory, two CD8 naive and one CD8 memory. Whole-study findings and limits: Shared clonotypes: about 4.6% naive CD4, roughly 3.5% naive CD8, about 2.5% memory CD4, around 0.4% memory CD8. The study found lower generation probabilities in non-shared clonotypes than in those shared by all four donors. Few donors limited the genetic and exposure-history diversity represented.

A note on this clone: Antigen specificity is unknown.

Sequencing was performed with immunoSEQ multiplex PCR; in TCRdb, only in-frame clones are kept and a portion is missing. The data show about 2.3 million clones, approximately 93% seen once. Input material: naive CD4+ T cells from PBMCs. Subset denoted: CD45RA+ positively selected. The receptor comes from a man aged 18 to 30 in good health. Some clones in this sample may be carry-over from other donors' samples.

The chain's CDR3 is CASSFVPSIAHEQYF. CDR3 in DNA: TGCGCCAGCAGCTTCGTCCCCAGTATAGCCCACGAGCAGTACTTC. V is TRBV5-1 and J is TRBJ2-7; the D is unclear. Trimming stripped 2 bases from V and 5 bases from J, with 17 bases between. The CDR3 is 15 residues long. Germline assignment: CDR1 SGHRS and CDR2 YFSETQ.